The rows below give T cell receptor beta chains drawn from one sample of a study of cytomegalovirus exposure and HLA in healthy donors. Assay used: immunoSEQ multiplex PCR; TCRdb lists only in-frame clones, some missing. The sample includes 110,000 to 150,000 clones, 80% of them seen just once. Sequencing used PBMCs. Receptors were obtained from a female donor in good health and CMV-seronegative. Each CDR3 is given with its conserved first and last residue. The D gene is left open where the match is weak. Clone size, where shown, is once, few, many, or a class for clones that have expanded.

v_gene	abundance	d_gene	j_gene	CDR3nt	CDR3aa
TRBV5-1	few	.	TRBJ2-1	TGCGCCAGCAGCATCGGACATACCGATGATGGCAATGAGCAGTTCTTC	CASSIGHTDDGNEQFF
TRBV6-5	.	TRBD2	TRBJ2-3	TGTGCCAGCAGTTACTCGACCGGGAGGGCCACAGATACGCAGTATTTT	CASSYSTGRATDTQYF
TRBV5-6	.	.	TRBJ1-5	TGTGCCAGCAGCTTTGGCACAGATAATCAGCCCCAGCATTTT	CASSFGTDNQPQHF
TRBV5-1	.	.	TRBJ2-7	TGCGCCAGCAGCCCAATTTTCGGGTACGAGCAGTACTTC	CASSPIFGYEQYF
TRBV7-9	.	.	TRBJ1-5	TGTGCCAGCAGCAATAGTCGAGGGTCCCTTGACAATCAGCCCCAGCATTTT	CASSNSRGSLDNQPQHF
TRBV19	.	TRBD1	TRBJ1-4	TGTGCCAGTAGTATCCGACAGGGTAATGAAAAACTGTTTTTT	CASSIRQGNEKLFF
TRBV5-1	.	TRBD2	TRBJ2-1	TGCGCCAGCAGCTTGGGGACTAGGGCCTACAATGAGCAGTTCTTC	CASSLGTRAYNEQFF
TRBV9	.	TRBD2	TRBJ2-7	TGTGCCAGCAGCTCAAGCGGGGGCTACGAGCAGTACTTC	CASSSSGGYEQYF
TRBV11-2	few	.	TRBJ2-2	TGTGCCAGCAGCGGCAACAGGATCGGGGAGCTGTTTTTT	CASSGNRIGELFF
TRBV5-6	once	TRBD1	TRBJ1-3	TGTGCCAGCAGCAAGGGACAGGTGAACACCATATATTTT	CASSKGQVNTIYF
TRBV19	.	.	TRBJ1-1	TGTGCCAGTAGTATATCCGGGGGGTACACTGAAGCTTTCTTT	CASSISGGYTEAFF
TRBV18	.	TRBD2	TRBJ2-5	TGTGCCAGCTCACGACGCGGACTAGCGGGAGGGGAAGAGACCCAGTACTTC	CASSRRGLAGGEETQYF
TRBV12-5	.	TRBD1	TRBJ1-1	TGTGCTAGTGGTTCGTCGACAGGGTATAATGAGGCTGAAGCTTTCTTT	CASGSSTGYNEAEAFF
TRBV13	.	.	TRBJ2-1	TGTGCCAGCAGCTTACTAGGGGATCGCAATGAGCAGTTCTTC	CASSLLGDRNEQFF
TRBV4-1	.	TRBD2	TRBJ2-3	TGCGCCAGCAGCCAAGAGGACGGGGGGGTATCAGATACGCAGTATTTT	CASSQEDGGVSDTQYF
TRBV4-1	.	.	TRBJ1-3	TGCGCCAGCAGCCAATGGGGGCTCTCTGGAAACACCATATATTTT	CASSQWGLSGNTIYF
TRBV28	.	TRBD1	TRBJ1-5	TGTGCCAGCATACAGGGGCTGGGGGGCAATCAGCCCCAGCATTTT	CASIQGLGGNQPQHF
TRBV15	.	TRBD1	TRBJ1-1	TGTGCCACCAGCACAGGGGGCGCGGTGAACACTGAAGCTTTCTTT	CATSTGGAVNTEAFF
TRBV7-9	.	.	TRBJ2-5	TGTGCCAGCAGCTTAGCGGAAGTAGGGGGAGAGACCCAGTACTTC	CASSLAEVGGETQYF
TRBV4-2	.	TRBD2	TRBJ2-3	TGTGCCAGCACGACTGGGGCGGGAGCCGCAGATACGCAGTATTTT	CASTTGAGAADTQYF
TRBV4-1	few	TRBD1	TRBJ1-1	TGCGCCAGCACACCTGGACAGGGGGCCTATGAAGCTTTCTTT	CASTPGQGAYEAFF
TRBV7-6	.	TRBD2	TRBJ2-1	TGTGCCAGCAGCTCGAGACCTTCTAGCGGGAGTCGGAATGAGCAGTTCTTC	CASSSRPSSGSRNEQFF
TRBV6-6	.	TRBD2	TRBJ2-5	TGTGCCAGCAGTTACTCTAAGACTAGCGTTGAGACCCAGTACTTC	CASSYSKTSVETQYF
TRBV29-1	.	TRBD2	TRBJ2-7	TGCAGCGGGCGACTAGCGGACGAGCAGTACTTC	CSGRLADEQYF
TRBV18	.	.	TRBJ2-1	TGTGCCAGCTCTCGGGAAGCTTGGGATGAGCAGTTCTTC	CASSREAWDEQFF
TRBV6-6	.	.	TRBJ1-1	TGTGCCAGCAGTTACTCGACTGAAGGCACTGAAGCTTTCTTT	CASSYSTEGTEAFF